This T cell receptor beta chain was recovered during a study of neurological immune-mediated disorders. Many counts were recorded for this clonotype. The CDR3 covers 15 residues. Germline V gene lookup returns CDR1 DFQATT and CDR2 SNEGSKA (reference sequence). V lost 0 bases to trimming and J lost 2 bases, with 13 bases between them. Unsorted libraries were derived from 2 million PBMCs stored at -80 C. TCRdb ran MiXCR on the 5' RACE reads and lists one entry per CDR3 protein. The table has more than 35,000 distinct CDR3 sequences, 3% seen once. The source material was PBMCs. The chain carries TRBV20-1 and TRBJ1-1, with TRBD1 as a possible D gene (6 bases). This clonotype was obtained from a woman aged 50 to 60 with multiple sclerosis. CDR3 sequence: CSARDSGGLNTEAFF. CDR3 DNA sequence: TGCAGTGCTAGAGATTCGGGGGGGCTCAACACTGAAGCTTTCTTT.